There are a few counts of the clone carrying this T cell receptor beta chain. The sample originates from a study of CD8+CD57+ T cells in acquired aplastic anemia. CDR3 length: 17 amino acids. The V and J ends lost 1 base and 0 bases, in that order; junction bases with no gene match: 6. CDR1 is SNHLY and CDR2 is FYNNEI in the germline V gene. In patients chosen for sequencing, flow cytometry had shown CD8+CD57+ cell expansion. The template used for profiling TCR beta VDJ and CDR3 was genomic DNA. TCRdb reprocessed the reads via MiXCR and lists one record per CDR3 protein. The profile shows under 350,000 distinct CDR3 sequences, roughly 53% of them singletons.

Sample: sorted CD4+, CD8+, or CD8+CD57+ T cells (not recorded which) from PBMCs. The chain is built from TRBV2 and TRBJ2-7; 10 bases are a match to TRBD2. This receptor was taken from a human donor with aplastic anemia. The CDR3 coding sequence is TGTGCCAGCAGTGAAGAGAGCGGGAGGGTCCTCTCCTACGAGCAGTACTTC. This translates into CASSEESGRVLSYEQYF.